This TCR beta chain was sequenced for a study of identical twins. Overall study findings and caveats: Abundant beta clonotypes from cord blood bore fewer insertions; memory repertoires lacked this pattern. Cross-sectional statistical analysis was relied on for the conclusions, without the same donors being followed.

In its sample, this clonotype was seen many times. Its cognate antigen is unknown. MiXCR, applied by TCRdb to the 5' RACE reads, yields one record per CDR3 protein. The sample yields more than 200,000 distinct CDR3 sequences, around 10% seen once. V lost 1 base, J lost 11 bases, and 8 bases lay in between. Looked up from germline, CDR1 is SGHTA and CDR2 is FQGNSA. The CDR3 runs 12 residues. V and J are TRBV7-2 and TRBJ1-4; no firm D call. This sequence was found in a woman under 30 in good health. Input material: memory (CD45RO+) T cells sorted from blood. The CDR3: CASSLDLYKLFF. The DNA of the CDR3 is TGTGCCAGCAGCTTAGATCTGTATAAACTGTTTTTT.